Sequencing of this T cell receptor (beta chain) was carried out in a study of early T cells in non-severe SARS-CoV-2 infection. The study's findings and limits: VDJdb-based matching was biased toward anti-spike CD8 responses and missed private and CD4 specificities.

There are 13 residues in the CDR3. Between the trimmed V and J ends, which lost 1 base and 3 bases, there was a span of 5 bases. In germline, CDR1 is LGHDT, CDR2 YNNKEL (reference sequence). This clonotype was counted many times. Its antigen is not identified. As part of library construction, unique molecular identifiers were attached to individual cDNA molecules. TCRdb reanalysed the 5' RACE reads using MiXCR and keeps one entry per CDR3 protein. This sample has some 57,000 distinct CDR3 sequences, with about a tenth found just once. This TCR was recovered from an adult who was a healthcare worker with PCR-confirmed SARS-CoV-2 infection or an uninfected control (not recorded which). This rearrangement joins TRBV3-1 to TRBJ2-3, with D possibly TRBD2 on 5 matching bases. Sequenced sample: whole blood. DNA for the CDR3: TGTGCCAGCAGCCAAGCGGGGACAGATACGCAGTATTTT. It is translated as CASSQAGTDTQYF.